The source of this T cell receptor (beta chain) is a study of blood T cell repertoires in COVID-19 (dated by TCRdb to about 2020). In terms of the full investigation: Collaborator samples came from the United States, Italy and Spain and covered acute and convalescent phases of COVID-19. Samples came from the ongoing ImmuneRACE study (first 160 participants) plus 1,254 subjects from 6 global collaborators. The sample metadata nearly always contained a de-identified subject ID, COVID-19 status, age in years and sex. The material from the prospective study consisted of cDNA or gDNA derived from T cells, B-cell-depleted T cells, or PBMCs. Where HLA class I and class II types were available, the types were taken from metadata supplied by the sample provider, not from assay-based typing. The repertoires were released in a freely available public database intended as a resource for research on the immune response to SARS-CoV-2. Deeply sampled blood TCRbeta repertoires from subjects exposed to, actively infected with, or recovered from COVID-19 were included in the dataset. Overall study outcomes, separate from this receptor: How much clinical and demographic metadata was included differed by source and by participant, and the metadata was provided uncurated.

Sequences MGHRA (CDR1) and YSYEKL (CDR2) are obtained from the germline V gene. Trimmed from V: 4 bases; trimmed from J: 9 bases; junction bases lacking a gene match: 10. CDR3 length: 15 amino acids, cysteine to phenylalanine. The sequence is cut down to CDR3 DNA, 45 bases in frame from base 1. Enrolling through a virtual design, the prospective study's participants ranged in age from roughly 18 to 89 years and lived across 24 United States geographic areas. In the prospective study, cohorts were assigned on the basis of participant-reported clinical history obtained from a screening survey and a study questionnaire. Mobile phlebotomists in the prospective study collected whole blood, serum and a nasopharyngeal or oropharyngeal swab from every participant. Additional blood draws and questionnaires over a 2-month period could optionally be provided by prospective study participants. Before DNA extraction, blood samples from the prospective study were shipped at room temperature or frozen.

Turning to this clone: This clone's antigen is unknown. No base qualities exist here, and no much larger clone lies one base off it.

TCRbeta CDR3 regions were amplified from genomic DNA using the immunoSEQ Assay, a bias-controlled multiplex PCR. Regarding the original processing steps: Nucleated cell counts per sample were estimated from amplification of reference gene primers within the assay. Sequence reads were collapsed and filtered to measure the absolute abundance of every unique TCRbeta CDR3 rearrangement. For each sample, productive Simpson clonality was calculated as the square root of Simpson's diversity index across productive rearrangements. Entries here come from immuneACCESS through TCRdb and include only in-frame sequences with V and J called. Some clones fail to appear in such tables; in the studies checked, an unresolved V gene covers under half of the shortfall, and the cause of the remainder is unknown. That table gives V, J and clone size, and the DNA gave D and trimming. The sample has about 190,000 clones on record, 86% of them singletons. About 6% of the sample comes from the top ten.

The receptor comes from a man aged 35 to 55 with acute COVID-19. Sample: PBMCs or T cells enriched from blood (not recorded which). The chain is assembled from TRBV4-1 and TRBJ2-1, with 9 central nucleotides matching TRBD2. The CDR3 amino acid sequence is: CASSRSSGRFSEQFF. In nucleotides, the sequence is TGCGCCAGCAGCCGGTCGAGCGGGAGGTTTAGTGAGCAGTTCTTC.